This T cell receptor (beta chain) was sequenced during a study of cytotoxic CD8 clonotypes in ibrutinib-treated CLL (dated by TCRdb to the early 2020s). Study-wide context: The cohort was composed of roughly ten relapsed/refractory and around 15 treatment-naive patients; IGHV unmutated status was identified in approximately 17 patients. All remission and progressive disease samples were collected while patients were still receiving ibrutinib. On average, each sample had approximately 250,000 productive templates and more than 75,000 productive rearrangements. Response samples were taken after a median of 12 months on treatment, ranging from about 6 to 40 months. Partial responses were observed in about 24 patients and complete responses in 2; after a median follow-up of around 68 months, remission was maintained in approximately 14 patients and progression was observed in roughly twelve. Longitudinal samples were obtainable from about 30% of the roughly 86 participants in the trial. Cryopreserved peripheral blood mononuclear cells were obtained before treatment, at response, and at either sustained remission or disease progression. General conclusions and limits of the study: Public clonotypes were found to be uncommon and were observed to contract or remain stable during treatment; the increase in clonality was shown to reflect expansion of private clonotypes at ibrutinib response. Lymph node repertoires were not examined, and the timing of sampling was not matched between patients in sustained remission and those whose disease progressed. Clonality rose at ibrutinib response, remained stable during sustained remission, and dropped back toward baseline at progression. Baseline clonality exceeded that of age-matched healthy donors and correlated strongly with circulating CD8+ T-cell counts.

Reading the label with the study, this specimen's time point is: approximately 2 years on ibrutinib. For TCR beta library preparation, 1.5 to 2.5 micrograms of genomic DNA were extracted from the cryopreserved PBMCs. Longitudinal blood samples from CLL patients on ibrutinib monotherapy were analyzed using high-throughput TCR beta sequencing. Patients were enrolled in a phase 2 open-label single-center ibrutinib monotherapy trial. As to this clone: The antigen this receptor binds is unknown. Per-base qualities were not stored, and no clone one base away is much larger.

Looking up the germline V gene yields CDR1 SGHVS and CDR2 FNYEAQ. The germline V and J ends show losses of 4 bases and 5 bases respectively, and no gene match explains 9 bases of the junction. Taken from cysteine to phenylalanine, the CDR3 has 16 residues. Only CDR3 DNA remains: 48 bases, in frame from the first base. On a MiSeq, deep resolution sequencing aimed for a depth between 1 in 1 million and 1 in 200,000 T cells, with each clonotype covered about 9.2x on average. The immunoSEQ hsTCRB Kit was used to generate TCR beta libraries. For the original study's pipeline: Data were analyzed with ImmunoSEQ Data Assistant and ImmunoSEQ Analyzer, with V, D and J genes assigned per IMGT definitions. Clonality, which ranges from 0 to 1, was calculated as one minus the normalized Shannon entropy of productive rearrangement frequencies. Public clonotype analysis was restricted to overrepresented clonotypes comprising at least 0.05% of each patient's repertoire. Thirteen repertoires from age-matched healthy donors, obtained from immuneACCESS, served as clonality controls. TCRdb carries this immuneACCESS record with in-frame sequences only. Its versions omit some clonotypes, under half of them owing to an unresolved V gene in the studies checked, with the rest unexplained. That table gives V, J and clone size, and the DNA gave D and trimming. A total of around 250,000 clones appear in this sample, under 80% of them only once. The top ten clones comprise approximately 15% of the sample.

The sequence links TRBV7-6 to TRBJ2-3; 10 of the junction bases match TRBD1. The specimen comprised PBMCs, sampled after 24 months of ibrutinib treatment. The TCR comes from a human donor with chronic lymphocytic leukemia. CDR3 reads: CASSSSGQGDIDTQYF. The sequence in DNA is TGTGCCAGCAGCTCCTCCGGACAGGGGGACATAGATACGCAGTATTTT.